These T cell receptor beta chains were read from a single sample in a study of PD-1 blockade in classical Hodgkin lymphoma. Repertoires were generated with immunoSEQ multiplex PCR, while TCRdb's copy carries only in-frame clones and drops some. This table has tens of thousands of clones, around 70% appearing once. The sample was peripheral blood mononuclear cells (PBMCs), taken at baseline. The receptors were gathered from a human donor with classical Hodgkin lymphoma. CDR3s leave out the opening cysteine and the closing phenylalanine or tryptophan. A D gene is named only where the DNA matches it firmly.

>-|TRBV27|TRBJ1-1
ASSLGGVMNTEAF
>-|TRBV7-2|TRBJ2-3
ASSLSGLADTQY
>-|TRBV7-9|TRBJ2-5
ASSLEALPLGETQY
>TRBD2|TRBV29-1|TRBJ2-1
SVEIQREPYNEQF
>-|TRBV28|TRBJ2-7
ASSFRSLAHEQY
>TRBD1|TRBV7-7|TRBJ2-5
ASSPWDRGQETQY
>TRBD1|TRBV27|TRBJ1-2
ASSRAGTGPLFGYT
>-|TRBV5-1|TRBJ1-1
ASSLGGSNTEAF
>-|TRBV19|TRBJ2-6
ASSIGEEVIPLSGANVLT
>TRBD1|TRBV7-6|TRBJ2-7
ASSSGQGISYEQY
>-|TRBV18|TRBJ1-5
ASSSSVGTTNQPQH
>-|TRBV6-1|TRBJ1-1
ASSYGWEDTEAF
>TRBD2|TRBV7-3|TRBJ2-1
ASSPLAGVSYNEQF
>-|TRBV29-1|TRBJ1-1
SVDPGQVTEAF
>-|TRBV7-2|TRBJ1-2
ASSLDGTRDGYT
>-|TRBV5-6|TRBJ1-6
ASSLRGTLNSPLH
>-|TRBV19|TRBJ2-1
ASSIRVYNEQF
>TRBD2|TRBV7-2|TRBJ2-7
ASSLASGSLYEQY
>-|TRBV10-2|TRBJ1-3
ASKISGTLGNTIY
>TRBD1|TRBV4-1|TRBJ1-6
ASSQAGGRNSPLH
>-|TRBV19|TRBJ1-1
ASSIASLNTEAF
>-|TRBV28|TRBJ1-3
ASTFQSGSGNTIY
>-|TRBV30|TRBJ1-2
AWTSLLYGYT
>-|TRBV28|TRBJ2-1
ASSTAGTASYNEQF
>-|TRBV5-1|TRBJ1-4
ASSLAGNDNEKLF
>TRBD2|TRBV2|TRBJ2-5
ASQGTSGRETQY
>TRBD1|TRBV9|TRBJ2-7
ASSPRDRLTVSYEQY
>-|TRBV6-5|TRBJ2-7
ASSSWTGSYEQY
>-|TRBV2|TRBJ1-1
ASSVPLSGEFTEAF
>-|TRBV27|TRBJ2-3
ASSLLGGPADTQY
>-|TRBV30|TRBJ2-1
AWSVQSYNEQF
>-|TRBV4-1|TRBJ2-1
ASSQDRATVNLF
>TRBD1|TRBV6-1|TRBJ2-3
ASSELGTGAADTQY
>TRBD1|TRBV19|TRBJ1-5
ASKTGGSWHQPQH
>TRBD2|TRBV28|TRBJ2-1
ASSPPTSGLSSYNEQF
>-|TRBV4-1|TRBJ1-1
ASSQAGPPRGAF
>TRBD1|TRBV5-1|TRBJ1-2
ASSSGTAPYGYT
>-|TRBV11-2|TRBJ2-7
ASSPGSSYEQY
>-|TRBV15|TRBJ2-7
ATSIRDGTYEQY
>TRBD1|TRBV6-5|TRBJ2-1
ASSYGTGGYNEQF
>-|TRBV10-3|TRBJ2-4
AISDVGEAKNIQY
>TRBD1|TRBV28|TRBJ1-5
ASSPGGSGNQPQH
>-|TRBV4-1|TRBJ1-2
ASSQRGAEAGYGYT
>TRBD1|TRBV5-6|TRBJ1-4
ASSGTGVTNEKLF
>-|TRBV9|TRBJ2-2
ASSTNRDSGTGELF
>TRBD1|TRBV9|TRBJ1-3
ASSVLGQGSGSGNTIY
>-|TRBV2|TRBJ2-7
ASSDSGTTYEQY
>-|TRBV5-6|TRBJ2-7
ASSYSGGGYEQY
>-|TRBV6-1|TRBJ2-1
ASSNQGDYYNEQF